The sequence of this T cell receptor beta chain was determined in a study of Ad26.COV2.S vaccination and SARS-CoV-2 variants. Treatment given: roughly 19 received Ad26.COV2.S at low or high dose, single or two shots; roughly five received placebo; per-sample allocation not given. Sampling occurred on day 63 after the first vaccine or placebo injection. In germline, CDR1 is MNHEY, CDR2 SVGEGT. This CDR3 has 17 residues. V was shortened by 2 bases and J by 8 bases, with 22 bases between the two germline ends. This clone was detected only once. Libraries were prepared by immunoSEQ multiplex PCR; TCRdb keeps only in-frame clonotypes and omits some of them. The sample lists 350,000 to 500,000 clones, 75% to 95% occurring once.

This specimen was peripheral blood, taken in a trial of Ad26.COV2.S vaccine versus placebo. This sequence originates from a person between 18 and 60 years old who received the Ad26.COV2.S COVID-19 vaccine or a placebo. The gene calls are TRBV6-2 or TRBV6-3 and TRBJ2-1, with D perhaps assigned TRBD1 or TRBD2 (5 bases each). The DNA of the CDR3 is TGTGCCAGCAGTTACCCAACCGTCGGAGGCCTCAGGGATGAGCAGTTCTTC. This codes for CASSYPTVGGLRDEQFF.